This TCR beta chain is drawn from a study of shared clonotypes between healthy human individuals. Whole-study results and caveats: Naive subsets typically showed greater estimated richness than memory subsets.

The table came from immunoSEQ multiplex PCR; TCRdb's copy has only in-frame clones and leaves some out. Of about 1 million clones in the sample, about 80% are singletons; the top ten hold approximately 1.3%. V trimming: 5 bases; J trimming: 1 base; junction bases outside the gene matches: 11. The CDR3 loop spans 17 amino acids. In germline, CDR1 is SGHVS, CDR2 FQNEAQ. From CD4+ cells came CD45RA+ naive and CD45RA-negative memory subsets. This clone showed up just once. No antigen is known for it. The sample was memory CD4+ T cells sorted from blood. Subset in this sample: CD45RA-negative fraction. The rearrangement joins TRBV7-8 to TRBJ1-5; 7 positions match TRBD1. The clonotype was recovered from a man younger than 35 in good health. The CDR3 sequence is CASSLTGDVRSNQPQHF. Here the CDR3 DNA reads TGTGCCAGCAGCCTCACAGGGGATGTGAGGAGCAATCAGCCCCAGCATTTT.